This is a list of T cell receptor beta chains from one sample in a study of T cell repertoires in cytomegalovirus infection. From the reads, TCRdb called clonotypes with MiXCR, one entry per CDR3 protein. The sample contains roughly 730,000 distinct CDR3 sequences, roughly 36% of which appear only once. Their specific antigens are unknown. The starting material was cultured PBMCs, obtained from culture after CMV antigen stimulation. Receptors were obtained from a human donor in good health (CMV status not recorded). Some clones in this sample may be carry-over from other donors' samples. Each CDR3 is given with its conserved first and last residue. A D gene is named only where the DNA matches it firmly. Some rows have no size entry. The others give once, few or many, or a class for an expanded clone.

CDR3aa | CDR3nt | abundance | j_gene | v_gene | d_gene
CASKDRDPAVNTGELFF | TGTGCCAGCAAGGACCGAGATCCCGCCGTAAACACCGGGGAGCTGTTTTTT | NA | TRBJ2-2 | TRBV6-1 | NA
CASCLRVSYEQYF | TGTGCCAGCTGCCTCAGGGTATCCTACGAGCAGTACTTC | NA | TRBJ2-7 | TRBV7-2 | NA
CASSFFEGTHNEQFF | TGTGCCAGCAGCTTTTTCGAAGGCACACACAATGAGCAGTTCTTC | few | TRBJ2-1 | TRBV11-2 | NA
CASGGTGPSGANVLTF | TGTGCCAGCGGAGGGACAGGGCCTTCTGGGGCCAACGTCCTGACTTTC | few | TRBJ2-6 | TRBV28 | TRBD1
CASSLGRGLAEETQYF | TGTGCCAGCAGCTTAGGTCGGGGACTAGCCGAAGAGACCCAGTACTTC | many | TRBJ2-5 | TRBV7-2 | TRBD2
CASSETSGNTGELFF | TGTGCCAGCAGTGAGACTAGCGGAAACACCGGGGAGCTGTTTTTT | NA | TRBJ2-2 | TRBV25-1 | TRBD2
CSARDSTGSGTATNEKLFF | TGCAGTGCTAGAGATTCTACAGGGAGCGGAACTGCAACTAATGAAAAACTGTTTTTT | NA | TRBJ1-4 | TRBV20-1 | NA
CASSQDASLTPPDTQYF | TGCGCCAGCAGCCAAGATGCGTCTTTGACCCCCCCAGATACGCAGTATTTT | NA | TRBJ2-3 | TRBV4-1 | NA
CASSDGSRQYF | TGTGCCAGCAGTGATGGGAGCAGGCAGTACTTC | NA | TRBJ2-7 | TRBV6-1 | NA
CSAKSGTSYNEQFF | TGCAGTGCAAAGTCGGGGACCTCCTACAATGAGCAGTTCTTC | few | TRBJ2-1 | TRBV20-1 | NA
CASSQSSAAGGEQYF | TGCGCCAGCAGCCAGTCCTCGGCAGCGGGAGGCGAGCAGTACTTC | few | TRBJ2-7 | TRBV4-1 | TRBD2
CASSPLFEGGTEAFF | TGTGCCAGCAGCCCCCTTTTTGAGGGTGGAACTGAAGCTTTCTTT | many | TRBJ1-1 | TRBV7-8 | NA
CASSGTGSREQYF | TGCGCCAGCAGCGGGACAGGGTCCCGCGAGCAGTACTTC | few | TRBJ2-7 | TRBV5-1 | TRBD1
CASSFETSGRGEQFF | TGTGCCAGCAGCTTCGAGACTAGCGGGAGGGGTGAGCAGTTCTTC | many | TRBJ2-1 | TRBV7-8 | TRBD2
CASSHRLAGHTDTQYF | TGCGCCAGCAGCCACAGATTAGCGGGACACACAGATACGCAGTATTTT | NA | TRBJ2-3 | TRBV4-3 | TRBD2
CASSKHGTGGRDTQYF | TGTGCCAGCAGTAAACACGGGACAGGGGGACGAGATACGCAGTATTTT | many | TRBJ2-3 | TRBV28 | TRBD1
CSARNGHYEQFF | TGCAGTGCTAGAAACGGACATTATGAGCAGTTCTTC | few | TRBJ2-1 | TRBV20-1 | NA
CASGYVGAYNEQFF | TGTGCCAGCGGCTACGTGGGGGCCTACAATGAGCAGTTCTTC | NA | TRBJ2-1 | TRBV6-6 | NA
CASSLDRAVQETQYF | TGTGCCAGCAGCTTAGACAGGGCAGTACAAGAGACCCAGTACTTC | few | TRBJ2-5 | TRBV7-2 | NA
CASSRNTGLGQGYVSTDTQYF | TGTGCCAGCAGCCGTAATACCGGTTTGGGACAGGGTTACGTAAGCACAGATACGCAGTATTTT | NA | TRBJ2-3 | TRBV11-2 | TRBD1
CAISTSGRDEQFF | TGTGCCATCAGTACTAGCGGGAGGGATGAGCAGTTCTTC | few | TRBJ2-1 | TRBV10-3 | TRBD2
CASRPPGAGSGYTF | TGTGCCAGCAGGCCACCCGGGGCAGGGTCTGGCTACACCTTC | NA | TRBJ1-2 | TRBV6-6 | NA
CASSWDYTEAFF | TGTGCCAGCAGCTGGGATTACACTGAAGCTTTCTTT | few | TRBJ1-1 | TRBV7-2 | NA
CASSFSGTVLDEQFF | TGTGCCAGCAGCTTTAGCGGGACCGTCCTCGATGAGCAGTTCTTC | many | TRBJ2-1 | TRBV7-2 | TRBD2
CASAAGRAGESEQFF | TGTGCCAGCGCTGCCGGACGAGCGGGAGAGAGTGAGCAGTTCTTC | NA | TRBJ2-1 | TRBV25-1 | TRBD2
CASSLRQTTNEKLFF | TGTGCCAGCAGCTTACGGCAGACAACTAATGAAAAACTGTTTTTT | many | TRBJ1-4 | TRBV7-2 | NA
CASKGSKSSYNEQFF | TGTGCCAGCAAAGGAAGCAAGAGCTCCTACAATGAGCAGTTCTTC | NA | TRBJ2-1 | TRBV12-3/TRBV12-4 | NA
CASSEALPGAANEQFF | TGTGCCAGCAGTGAAGCGCTTCCGGGAGCGGCCAATGAGCAGTTCTTC | few | TRBJ2-1 | TRBV2 | NA
CASSLVTAQETQYF | TGTGCCAGCAGCTTAGTGACTGCCCAAGAGACCCAGTACTTC | few | TRBJ2-5 | TRBV7-2 | NA
CAISESMGTGNHEQYF | TGTGCCATCAGTGAGTCTATGGGGACAGGGAACCACGAGCAGTACTTC | many | TRBJ2-7 | TRBV10-3 | TRBD1
CASSRTGGGHTQYF | TGTGCCAGCAGTCGGACAGGGGGTGGCCATACGCAGTATTTT | NA | TRBJ2-3 | TRBV12-3/TRBV12-4 | TRBD1
CASTLGLRGRTYEQYF | TGTGCCAGCACTCTAGGGTTAAGGGGGCGGACCTACGAGCAGTACTTC | NA | TRBJ2-7 | TRBV11-2 | TRBD1
CASSLRTDKYNEQFF | TGTGCCAGCAGCTTGAGGACGGATAAGTACAATGAGCAGTTCTTC | many | TRBJ2-1 | TRBV7-2 | NA
CASSPGRGSGSNEQFF | TGTGCCAGCAGCCCGGGGCGTGGTAGCGGGAGTAATGAGCAGTTCTTC | many | TRBJ2-1 | TRBV7-2 | TRBD2
CASSNAAFF | TGTGCCAGCAGCAATGCAGCTTTCTTT | NA | TRBJ1-1 | TRBV2 | NA
CASSPGIFKRSEAFF | TGTGCCAGCAGCCCGGGGATTTTCAAAAGGTCTGAAGCTTTCTTT | few | TRBJ1-1 | TRBV12-3/TRBV12-4 | NA
CASSSRRGGPLVDNQPQHF | TGTGCCAGCAGTTCCCGGCGGGGAGGTCCCTTGGTGGACAATCAGCCCCAGCATTTT | NA | TRBJ1-5 | TRBV6-2/TRBV6-3 | NA
CATRPDRVGQPQHF | TGTGCCACACGACCCGACAGGGTTGGTCAGCCCCAGCATTTT | few | TRBJ1-5 | TRBV19 | TRBD1
CAISEEGYNEQFF | TGTGCCATCAGTGAGGAAGGTTACAATGAGCAGTTCTTC | few | TRBJ2-1 | TRBV10-3 | NA
CASSPRQTIEQYF | TGTGCCAGCAGCCCGCGCCAGACCATCGAGCAGTACTTC | NA | TRBJ2-7 | TRBV7-9 | NA
CASSLGLAGQYTGELFF | TGTGCCAGCAGCTTAGGGCTAGCGGGCCAATACACCGGGGAGCTGTTTTTT | many | TRBJ2-2 | TRBV7-6 | TRBD2
CASRGDGTGNTIYF | TGTGCCAGTAGGGGGGACGGAACTGGAAACACCATATATTTT | NA | TRBJ1-3 | TRBV19 | NA
CASSLGAGYGKLFF | TGTGCCAGCAGTTTGGGGGCAGGGTACGGAAAACTGTTTTTT | NA | TRBJ1-4 | TRBV28 | NA
CASRVRQGTYEQYF | TGTGCCAGCAGGGTCAGACAGGGTACCTACGAGCAGTACTTC | many | TRBJ2-7 | TRBV7-2 | TRBD1
CASTPGVAGVETQYF | TGTGCCAGCACACCGGGGGTAGCGGGAGTAGAGACCCAGTACTTC | NA | TRBJ2-5 | TRBV7-8 | TRBD2
CASSQPGRALDGAFF | TGTGCCAGCAGCCAACCCGGCAGGGCCCTGGATGGAGCTTTCTTT | NA | TRBJ1-1 | TRBV3-1 | NA
CASSFEGMETQYF | TGTGCCAGCAGTTTCGAGGGGATGGAGACCCAGTACTTC | NA | TRBJ2-5 | TRBV27 | NA
CSARAAGGTGDTQYF | TGCAGTGCTAGAGCAGCGGGGGGCACGGGGGATACGCAGTATTTT | NA | TRBJ2-3 | TRBV20-1 | TRBD2
CASSQRAHSGFYEQYF | TGTGCCAGCAGCCAGAGGGCCCATAGCGGGTTCTACGAGCAGTACTTC | NA | TRBJ2-7 | TRBV7-2 | TRBD2
CASRTGHTQYF | TGTGCCAGCAGAACAGGTCATACGCAGTATTTT | few | TRBJ2-3 | TRBV7-8 | NA
CASRAGLSSTDTQYF | TGTGCCAGCAGGGCGGGACTATCAAGCACAGATACGCAGTATTTT | NA | TRBJ2-3 | TRBV12-3/TRBV12-4 | TRBD2
CASTGSNTGTQYF | TGTGCCAGCACCGGGTCCAACACAGGTACGCAGTATTTT | NA | TRBJ2-3 | TRBV6-8 | NA
CASSLGVLAANEQFF | TGTGCCAGCAGCTTAGGTGTGCTAGCGGCCAATGAGCAGTTCTTC | NA | TRBJ2-1 | TRBV7-2 | TRBD2
CASSYDRELLGANVLTF | TGTGCCAGCAGTTATGACAGGGAATTGTTGGGGGCCAACGTCCTGACTTTC | NA | TRBJ2-6 | TRBV6-2/TRBV6-3 | TRBD1